The rows below give T cell receptor beta chains drawn from one sample of a study of beta chain features in type 1 diabetes. The data were produced by immunoSEQ multiplex PCR, yet TCRdb's version contains in-frame clones alone and is incomplete. The sample holds about 160,000 clones, roughly 8% seen once. Material: central memory CD4+ T cells from blood. Receptors were obtained from a woman aged 18-35 years with type 1 diabetes. CDR3s include the opening cysteine and the closing phenylalanine or tryptophan. A D gene is named only where the DNA matches it firmly. Clone size is given for some rows only: seen once, a few or many times, or a class if the clone is expanded.

-	TRBD1	TRBV5-6	TRBJ1-2	TGTGCCAGCAGCTTCGGACAGGGAGGGGGCTACACCTTC	CASSFGQGGGYTF
few	TRBD1	TRBV9	TRBJ2-2	TGTGCCAGCAGCCCTCAAACAGGGGGCTTCGGGGAGCTGTTTTTT	CASSPQTGGFGELFF
few	-	TRBV18	TRBJ2-5	TGTGCCAGCTCACATTCTAACAGAAAAGAGACCCAGTACTTC	CASSHSNRKETQYF
-	-	TRBV2	TRBJ2-7	TGTGCCAGCAGTCCTAACCCCTACGAGCAGTACTTC	CASSPNPYEQYF
few	TRBD2	TRBV5-6	TRBJ2-2	TGTGCCAGCAGCTCCGGACTAGCGGGAGGGCTGCGCACCGGGGAGCTGTTTTTT	CASSSGLAGGLRTGELFF
-	TRBD2	TRBV9	TRBJ2-3	TGTGCCAGCAGCGCGTGGCTAAGCGGGGGAACAGATACGCAGTATTTT	CASSAWLSGGTDTQYF
-	TRBD2	TRBV19	TRBJ2-5	TGTGCCACCAGTAGCGGGACTAGCCAAGAGACCCAGTACTTC	CATSSGTSQETQYF
few	-	TRBV5-1	TRBJ2-1	TGCGCCAGCAGCTTCTGGGGGCGAAATGAGCAGTTCTTC	CASSFWGRNEQFF
few	TRBD2	TRBV6-6	TRBJ2-7	TGTGCCAGCTGCCCGGCGGGGACTAGCTCCTACGAGCAGTACTTC	CASCPAGTSSYEQYF
-	-	TRBV10-3	TRBJ2-7	TGTGCCATCAGTGAGTCGGGGGCAGGGGGGACCTACGAGCAGTACTTC	CAISESGAGGTYEQYF